This T cell receptor (beta chain) was sequenced for a study of shared clonotypes between healthy human individuals. Germline-derived CDR1 and CDR2 are SEHNR and FQNEAQ (reference sequence). Trimming cost V 5 bases and J 8 bases; bases outside gene matches: 7. The CDR3 totals 14 residues. The data were produced by immunoSEQ multiplex PCR, yet TCRdb's version contains in-frame clones alone and is incomplete. This sample has a few million clones; 85% to 95% occur once, and the top ten carry around 0.4%. Sequencing was done on a sample of naive CD4+ T cells from PBMCs. Subset denoted: CD45RA+ positively selected. J is TRBJ1-4 and V is TRBV7-9; 8 positions match TRBD1. The sequence derives from a man aged 18 to 35 in good health. Some clones in this sample may be carry-over from other donors' samples. CDR3 sequence reads: CASSPGGAGEKLFF. The CDR3 region has the DNA TGTGCCAGCAGCCCAGGGGGCGCGGGAGAAAAACTGTTTTTT.